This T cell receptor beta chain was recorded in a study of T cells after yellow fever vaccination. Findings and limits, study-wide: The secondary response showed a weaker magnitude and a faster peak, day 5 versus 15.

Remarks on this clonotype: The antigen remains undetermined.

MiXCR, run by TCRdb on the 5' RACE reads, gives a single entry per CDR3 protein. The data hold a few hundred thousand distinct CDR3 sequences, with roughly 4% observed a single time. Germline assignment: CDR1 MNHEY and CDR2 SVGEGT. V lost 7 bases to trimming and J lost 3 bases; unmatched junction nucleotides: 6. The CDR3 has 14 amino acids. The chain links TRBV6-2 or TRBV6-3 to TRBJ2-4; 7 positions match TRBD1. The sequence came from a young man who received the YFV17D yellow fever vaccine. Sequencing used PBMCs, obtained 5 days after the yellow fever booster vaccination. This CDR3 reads CASTKGTDKNIQYF. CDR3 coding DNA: TGTGCCAGCACCAAAGGGACAGACAAAAACATTCAGTACTTC.